The TCR beta chain under discussion was sequenced for a study of post-analysis software for immune sequencing data. Turning to this clonotype: Its specificity is not known.

Germline-derived CDR1 and CDR2 are MNHNY and SVGAGI (reference sequence). The germline V and J ends were trimmed by 7 bases and 4 bases, with 8 bases remaining between them. This CDR3 is 12 amino acids long. Overall study findings and caveats: Relative to controls, patients had a handful of TRBV segments at higher frequency, with TRBV5-6, TRBV5-1 and TRBV20-1 among these.

Included in the TCR beta cDNA libraries were unique molecular identifiers. One entry per CDR3 protein, called by TCRdb with MiXCR from the PCR reads. The table records hundreds of thousands of distinct CDR3 sequences, about 57% of them present only once. This TCR was recovered from a girl between 10 and 17 years old with multiple sclerosis. This sequence joins TRBV6-6 and TRBJ1-5; D may be TRBD1 (5 bases). The sequenced material came from blood. CDR3 loop: CASNRGNQPQHF. The CDR3 DNA reads TGTGCCAGCAACCGGGGGAATCAGCCCCAGCATTTT.